These 3 T cell receptor beta chains came from one sample sequenced in a study of beta chain features in type 1 diabetes. Sequenced material consisted of expressed TCRB transcripts (all of the isolated RNA was reverse transcribed). Clones were read by immunoSEQ multiplex PCR, and TCRdb kept only the in-frame ones, dropping some. The table shows hundreds of thousands of clones, with approximately 13% occurring only once. Sequenced: naive CD4+ T cells from blood. Receptors were obtained from a young man in good health.

This clone was counted only a few times. Other DNA sequences in the sample encode the same CDR3. The J gene is TRBJ2-3, the V gene TRBV20-1; D not resolved. The CDR3 has 11 residues. Germline V gene lookup returns CDR1 DFQATT and CDR2 SNEGSKA (reference sequence). Deletions cut 1 base from V and 5 bases from J, with 4 bases between. This CDR3 reads CSARGEDTQYF. The CDR3 DNA follows: TGCAGTGCTAGAGGTGAAGATACGCAGTATTTT.

This clone was seen more than once but under ten times. CDR3 amino acids: CSVAGQRQETQYF. The CDR3 DNA sequence: TGCAGCGTTGCGGGACAGAGGCAAGAGACCCAGTACTTC. The rearrangement uses TRBV29-1 and TRBJ2-5; 7 positions agree with TRBD1. CDR1 SQVTM and CDR2 ANQGSEA come from the germline V gene. J gave up 2 bases and V 4 bases, and 4 bases lay outside the gene matches. The CDR3 covers 13 residues. Drawing the rest from reference TRBV29-1 and TRBJ2-5, the complete variable domain is SAVISQKPSRDICQRGTSLTIQCQVDSQVTMMFWYRQQPGQSLTLIATANQGSEATYESGFVIDKFPISRPNLTFSTLTVSNMSPEDSSIYLCSVAGQRQETQYFGPGTRLLVL.

This chain joins TRBV6-6 and TRBJ2-5, with D perhaps matching TRBD1 (6 bases). Trimming removed 6 bases from V and 2 bases from J, with 10 bases in between. The CDR3 length is 13 residues. CDR1 is MNHNY, CDR2 SVGAGI, per germline (reference sequence). The CDR3, as DNA: TGTGCCAGCAGCCATGGACAGCAAGAGACCCAGTACTTC. Protein product: CASSHGQQETQYF.